These 3 T cell receptor beta chains share one sample of origin, sequenced in a study of Graves' ophthalmopathy and Graves' hyperthyroidism. Investigators amplified TCR beta CDR3 regions from RNA transcripts. HTBI primers were employed in first-round RT-PCR, then a second-round multiplex PCR followed. TCRdb analysed the multiplex PCR reads with MiXCR anew, one entry per CDR3 protein. The data show about 230,000 distinct CDR3 sequences, 45% to 55% seen once. The sequenced material came from peripheral blood. The receptors come from an adult man with Graves' ophthalmopathy.

This clonotype came up a few times. The CDR3 sequence: CASRLPGLGYEQYF. The CDR3 DNA reads as TGTGCCAGCAGATTACCGGGACTAGGCTACGAGCAGTACTTC. The chain recombines TRBV9 with TRBJ2-7, with 8 positions matching TRBD2. J gave up 3 bases and V 5 bases, and 7 bases lay outside the gene matches. The V gene's germline CDR1 is SGDLS and CDR2 YYNGEE. This CDR3 spans 14 amino acids. The whole variable domain, filled in from reference TRBV9 and TRBJ2-7, reads DSGVTQTPKHLITATGQRVTLRCSPRSGDLSVYWYQQSLDQGLQFLIQYYNGEERAKGNILERFSAQQFPDLHSELNLSSLELGDSALYFCASRLPGLGYEQYFGPGTRLTVT.

Only a few counts were recorded for this clonotype. The gene calls are TRBV6-5 and TRBJ1-4; D is uncertain. The CDR3 sequence is 14 residues long. V was trimmed by 1 base and J by 8 bases, leaving 11 bases between them. Germline V CDR1 and CDR2: MNHEY, SVGAGI. The CDR3 region is CASSYWTEREKLFF. CDR3 nucleotides: TGTGCCAGCAGTTACTGGACGGAACGGGAAAAACTGTTTTTT.

The table lists this clonotype with a count of one. This rearrangement joins TRBV20-1 to TRBJ1-3, with D maybe TRBD1 (5 bases). The CDR3 spans 13 residues. The germline V gene has CDR1 DFQATT and CDR2 SNEGSKA (reference sequence). V shed 4 bases and J shed 3 bases, with 10 bases lying between them. The CDR3 is CSANQGGGNTIYF. DNA of the CDR3: TGCAGTGCTAACCAGGGCGGTGGAAACACCATATATTTT.